This is a list of T cell receptor beta chains from one sample in a study of Graves' ophthalmopathy and Graves' hyperthyroidism. TCRdb processed the multiplex PCR reads anew with MiXCR; each CDR3 protein has one entry. The data contain 900,000 to 1,200,000 distinct CDR3 sequences, about 35% of them singletons. The sample comprised peripheral blood or thyroid tissue (not recorded which). The receptors come from an adult man with Graves' hyperthyroidism. Each CDR3 is given with its conserved first and last residue. The order of the fields is V gene, J gene, D gene, clone size, CDR3 protein, CDR3 DNA. D genes are given only for firm matches. The size entry is marked missing in some rows and otherwise reads once, few, many or a size class.

TRBV20-1	TRBJ1-4	NA	many	CSARVRGVGTREKLFF	TGCAGTGCTAGAGTCAGGGGCGTTGGCACCAGGGAAAAACTGTTTTTT
TRBV30	TRBJ1-6	NA	NA	CAWSGLRDSPLHF	TGTGCCTGGAGCGGACTACGAGATTCACCCCTCCACTTT
TRBV7-2	TRBJ1-5	TRBD1	many	CASSLQGAPNQPQHF	TGTGCCAGCAGCTTACAGGGGGCTCCCAATCAGCCCCAGCATTTT
TRBV20-1	TRBJ2-7	TRBD2	many	CSALSFGGTRNEQYF	TGCAGTGCTCTCTCCTTCGGGGGGACGAGGAACGAGCAGTACTTC
TRBV20-1	TRBJ2-7	TRBD1	NA	CSVRSRDRGYEQYF	TGCAGTGTTAGAAGCCGGGACAGGGGGTACGAGCAGTACTTC
TRBV5-1	TRBJ1-2	NA	NA	CASSLASENYGYTF	TGCGCCAGCAGCTTGGCCTCGGAAAACTATGGCTACACCTTC
TRBV9	TRBJ2-7	NA	few	CASSEMPRGPYEQYF	TGTGCCAGCAGCGAGATGCCCAGGGGACCCTACGAGCAGTACTTC
TRBV7-9	TRBJ2-7	TRBD2	many	CASSPRGLAETYEQYF	TGTGCCAGCAGCCCCCGTGGGCTAGCGGAGACCTACGAGCAGTACTTC
TRBV20-1	TRBJ1-3	TRBD1	many	CSARDRDRDGNTIYF	TGCAGTGCTAGAGATAGGGACAGGGACGGAAACACCATATATTTT
TRBV19	TRBJ2-6	NA	many	CASSMEGPGANVLTF	TGTGCCAGTAGTATGGAGGGCCCTGGGGCCAACGTCCTGACTTTC
TRBV20-1	TRBJ2-5	TRBD2	many	CSAEQLAGGEETQYF	TGCAGTGCTGAACAACTAGCGGGAGGGGAAGAGACCCAGTACTTC
TRBV13	TRBJ1-1	TRBD1	NA	CASSFGQAITEAFF	TGTGCCAGCAGCTTCGGACAGGCCATCACTGAAGCTTTCTTT
TRBV2	TRBJ1-1	NA	NA	CARQTDLNTEAFF	TGTGCCAGACAGACAGACCTGAACACTGAAGCTTTCTTT
TRBV13	TRBJ1-2	NA	few	CASSFAGIYYGYTF	TGTGCCAGCAGCTTTGCAGGGATCTACTATGGCTACACCTTC
TRBV25-1	TRBJ2-5	NA	NA	CASSELNTEETQYF	TGTGCCAGCAGTGAATTAAACACAGAAGAGACCCAGTACTTC
TRBV20-1	TRBJ1-1	TRBD1	NA	CSARDGTGGLGEAFF	TGCAGTGCTAGAGATGGGACAGGGGGTTTGGGTGAAGCTTTCTTT
TRBV20-1	TRBJ1-4	NA	many	CSAREMGSTNEKLFF	TGCAGTGCTAGAGAGATGGGCTCAACTAATGAAAAACTGTTTTTT
TRBV7-2	TRBJ2-5	TRBD2	NA	CASSGGGTQYF	TGTGCCAGCAGCGGCGGGGGGACCCAGTACTTC
TRBV19	TRBJ1-3	TRBD1	many	CASRPGQVGNTIYF	TGTGCCAGTAGGCCCGGACAGGTTGGAAACACCATATATTTT
TRBV2	TRBJ1-5	NA	few	CASSDEGINQPQHF	TGTGCCAGCAGTGACGAGGGCATCAATCAGCCCCAGCATTTT
TRBV5-1	TRBJ2-5	NA	many	CASSRDKAEETQYF	TGCGCCAGCAGCCGAGACAAGGCCGAAGAGACCCAGTACTTC
TRBV9	TRBJ1-1	TRBD1	few	CASSPKGTGGSEAFF	TGTGCCAGCAGCCCCAAGGGGACAGGGGGTTCTGAAGCTTTCTTT
TRBV7-8	TRBJ2-5	NA	many	CASSLALEQWDQETQYF	TGTGCCAGCAGCTTAGCGCTAGAACAGTGGGATCAAGAGACCCAGTACTTC
TRBV10-3	TRBJ1-2	TRBD1	NA	CAKGQEPNYGYTF	TGTGCCAAAGGACAGGAACCTAACTATGGCTACACCTTC
TRBV6-5	TRBJ2-7	TRBD2	NA	CASSYSWDSGAHYEQYF	TGTGCCAGCAGTTACTCGTGGGATAGCGGGGCTCACTACGAGCAGTACTTC
TRBV7-8	TRBJ1-4	NA	many	CASNPAAGSNEKLFF	TGTGCCAGCAACCCCGCCGCAGGAAGTAATGAAAAACTGTTTTTT
TRBV30	TRBJ2-5	NA	NA	CAWSVLQRSQETQYF	TGTGCCTGGAGTGTACTCCAGCGGTCACAAGAGACCCAGTACTTC
TRBV4-1	TRBJ1-3	TRBD1	NA	CASRQDRGSGNTIYF	TGTGCCAGCAGACAAGACAGGGGCTCTGGAAACACCATATATTTT
TRBV10-3	TRBJ1-2	NA	many	CAISESGSYGYTF	TGTGCCATCAGTGAGTCTGGGTCCTATGGCTACACCTTC